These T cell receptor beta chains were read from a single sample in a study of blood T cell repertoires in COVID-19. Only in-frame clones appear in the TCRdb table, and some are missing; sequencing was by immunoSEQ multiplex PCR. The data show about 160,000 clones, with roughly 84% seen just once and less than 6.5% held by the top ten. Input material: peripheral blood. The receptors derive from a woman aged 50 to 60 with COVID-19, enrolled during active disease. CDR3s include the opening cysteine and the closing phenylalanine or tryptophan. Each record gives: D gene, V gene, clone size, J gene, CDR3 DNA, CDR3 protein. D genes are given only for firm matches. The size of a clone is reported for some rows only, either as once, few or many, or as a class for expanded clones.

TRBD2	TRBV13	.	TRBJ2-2	TGTGCCAGCAGACCCACCGCTAGCGGGGGGACGAACACCGGGGAGCTGTTTTTT	CASRPTASGGTNTGELFF
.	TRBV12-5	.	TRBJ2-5	TGTGCTAGTGGTTTGGGAACCACTAGCAGGGAGACCCAGTACTTC	CASGLGTTSRETQYF
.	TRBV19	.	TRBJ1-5	TGTGCCAGTAGTATAAACGGGTATCAGCCCCAGCATTTT	CASSINGYQPQHF
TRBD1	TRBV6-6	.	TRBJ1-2	TGTGCCAGCAGTTACGGGGGGGGACAGGGAATAGGCTACACCTTC	CASSYGGGQGIGYTF
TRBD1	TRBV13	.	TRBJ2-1	TGTGCCAGCAGCTTAAGCAGCACAGGGGGGATCTACAATGAGCAGTTCTTC	CASSLSSTGGIYNEQFF
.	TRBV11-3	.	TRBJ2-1	TGTGCCAGCAGCTCGCACCCCCTCCCAGGGTGGGATGAGCAGTTCTTC	CASSSHPLPGWDEQFF
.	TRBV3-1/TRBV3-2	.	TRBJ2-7	TGTGCCAGCAGCCAAGTTACGCAGGGCGGTTACGAGCAGTACTTC	CASSQVTQGGYEQYF
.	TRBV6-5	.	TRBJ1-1	TGTGCCAGCAGTCCTCAGGGGTCAACTGAAGCTTTCTTT	CASSPQGSTEAFF
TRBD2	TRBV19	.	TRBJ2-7	TGTGCCAGTAGTAGACGGGAGGGCGCCTACGAGCAGTACTTC	CASSRREGAYEQYF
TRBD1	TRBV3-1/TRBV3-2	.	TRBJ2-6	TGTGCCAGCAGCGGGACAGGCCTTGGGGCCAACGTCCTGACTTTC	CASSGTGLGANVLTF
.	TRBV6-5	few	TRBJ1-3	TGTGCCAGCAGTCCCGAGTCCCTTGGGGGGAACACCATATATTTT	CASSPESLGGNTIYF
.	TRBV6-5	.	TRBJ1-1	TGTGCCAGCAATGGACAGACTAACACTGAAGCTTTCTTT	CASNGQTNTEAFF
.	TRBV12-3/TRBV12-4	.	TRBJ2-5	TGTGCCAGCAGTTTAGGGGCAGTCGAGACCCAGTACTTC	CASSLGAVETQYF
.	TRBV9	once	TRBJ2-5	TGTGCCAGCAGCGTAGGTCCAGGGGGGGAGACCCAGTACTTC	CASSVGPGGETQYF